This TCR beta chain comes out of a study of T-cell memory formation after mild COVID-19. Study-level background: TCR clusters were largely donor specific. Overall study findings and caveats: Pre-infection memory held some responding clones, suggesting pre-existing cross-reactive T cells responded.

TCRdb itself ran the 5' RACE reads through MiXCR, one entry per CDR3 protein. The sample shows 120,000 to 150,000 distinct CDR3 sequences, 5.5% to 7% of them seen only once. On this clonotype itself: The antigen remains undetermined.

Material: PBMCs or a T cell subset sorted from them (not recorded which). The TCR sequence derives from an adult woman who had mild COVID-19 (a few samples of this study predate the infection). Cell type and time point are not known.

This chain's CDR3 is CASSFDAAGTQYF. The CDR3 DNA sequence: TGTGCCAGCAGTTTCGACGCGGCGGGGACCCAGTACTTC. The chain combines TRBV12-3 or TRBV12-4 with TRBJ2-5; possible D gene TRBD2, 5 bases. V lost 3 bases and J lost 7, with 12 bases in between. The CDR3 spans 13 residues.